This T cell receptor (beta chain) was sequenced during a study of blood T cell repertoires in COVID-19. Trimming stripped 4 bases from V and 6 bases from J, with 13 bases between. Germline CDR1 SGHTA, CDR2 FQGNSA. This CDR3 is built from 14 residues. Profiled with immunoSEQ multiplex PCR; TCRdb holds only in-frame clones, not every one. The table shows about 120,000 clones, with around 85% occurring only once. The clonotype originates from a man in his 60s with acute or convalescent COVID-19. The sequencing sample was made of peripheral blood. The rearrangement uses TRBV7-2 and TRBJ1-5; D is possibly TRBD1 (5 bases). The CDR3 DNA is TGTGCCAGCAGCTGGGCGGGGGGACCTCAGCCCCAGCATTTT. This gives the protein CASSWAGGPQPQHF.